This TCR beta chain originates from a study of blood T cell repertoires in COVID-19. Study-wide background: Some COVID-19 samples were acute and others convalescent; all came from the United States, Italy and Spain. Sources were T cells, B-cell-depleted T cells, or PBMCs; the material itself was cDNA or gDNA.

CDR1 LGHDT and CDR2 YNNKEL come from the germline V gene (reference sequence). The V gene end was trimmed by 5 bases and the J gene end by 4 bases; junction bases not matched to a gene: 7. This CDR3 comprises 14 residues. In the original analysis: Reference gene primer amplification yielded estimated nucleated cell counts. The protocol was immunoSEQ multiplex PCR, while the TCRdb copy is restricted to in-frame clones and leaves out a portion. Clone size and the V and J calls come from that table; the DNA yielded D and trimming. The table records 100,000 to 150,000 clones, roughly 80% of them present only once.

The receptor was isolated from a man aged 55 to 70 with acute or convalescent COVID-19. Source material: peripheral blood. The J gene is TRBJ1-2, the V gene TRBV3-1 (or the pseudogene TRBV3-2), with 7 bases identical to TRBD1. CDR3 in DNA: TGTGCCAGCAGCTACCGGGACAGACCCTATGGCTACACCTTC. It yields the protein CASSYRDRPYGYTF.